This T cell receptor (beta chain) appears in the sequencing data of a study of cytotoxic CD8 clonotypes in ibrutinib-treated CLL. About the study: On average, each sample had 255,043 productive templates and 94,082 productive rearrangements.

This CDR3 region has 16 residues. General study points: Pretreatment clonality was elevated relative to age-matched healthy donors and paralleled circulating CD8+ T-cell counts.

TCRdb keeps only in-frame clones here, not all; method: immunoSEQ multiplex PCR. The table lists 150,000 to 200,000 clones, about 88% of them singletons. On this clone itself: Its antigen is unknown.

The sample in question was PBMCs, obtained at disease progression, from a patient treated with ibrutinib. The receptor was derived from a human donor with chronic lymphocytic leukemia. The gene calls are TRBV21-1 and TRBJ2-1; TRBD1 is the table's D call and was not checked against the DNA. TRBV21-1 is deemed a pseudogene. CDR3 protein: CASSKVIGAAYNEQFF. Here the CDR3 DNA reads TGTGCCAGCAGCAAAGTAATTGGGGCAGCCTACAATGAGCAGTTCTTC.